The TCR beta chain under discussion was sequenced for a study of cytomegalovirus exposure and HLA in healthy donors. Study-level results: Most TCR sequences were seen very rarely across donors, but some public TCRs occurred in many. In a later analysis, a missense DCLRE1C variant was linked to TCR beta V- and J-gene trimming.

CDR3 length equals 13 residues. V was shortened by 7 bases and J by 7 bases, with 17 bases between the two germline ends. Germline CDR1 and CDR2: MNHEY and SMNVEV (reference sequence). In the case of this clone: Its cognate antigen is unknown.

In the PCR, 60 Vbeta and 13 Jbeta primers were used. The method was immunoSEQ multiplex PCR; TCRdb's version includes in-frame clones alone and lacks a portion of them. The data show 100,000 to 150,000 clones, around three quarters seen once. This chain connects TRBV27 to TRBJ2-7; D is perhaps TRBD2 (6 bases). The specimen was PBMCs. The source is a man aged 25-45 years in good health and CMV-seropositive. CDR3 DNA: TGTGCCAGCAAGCCGACTAGTCGGAGGGAGCAGTACTTC. Residues: CASKPTSRREQYF.